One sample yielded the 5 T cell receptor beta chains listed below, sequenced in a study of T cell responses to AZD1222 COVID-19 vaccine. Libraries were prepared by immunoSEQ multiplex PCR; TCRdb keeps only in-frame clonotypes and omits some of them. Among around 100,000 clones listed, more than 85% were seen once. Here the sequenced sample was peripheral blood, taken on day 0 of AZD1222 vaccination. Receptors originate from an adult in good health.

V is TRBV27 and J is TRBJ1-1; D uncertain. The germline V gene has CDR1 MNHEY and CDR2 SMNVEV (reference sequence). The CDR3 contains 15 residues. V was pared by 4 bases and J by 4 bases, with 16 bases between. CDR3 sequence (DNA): TGTGCCAGCAGTTCCTCCCGAGTGCCCGGCACTGAAGCTTTCTTT. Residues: CASSSSRVPGTEAFF.

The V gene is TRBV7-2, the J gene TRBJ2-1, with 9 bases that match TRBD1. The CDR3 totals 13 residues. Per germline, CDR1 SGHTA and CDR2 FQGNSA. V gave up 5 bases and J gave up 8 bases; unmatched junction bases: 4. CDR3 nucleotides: TGTGCCAGCAGCCCCGGACAGGGGCATGAGCAGTTCTTC. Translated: CASSPGQGHEQFF.

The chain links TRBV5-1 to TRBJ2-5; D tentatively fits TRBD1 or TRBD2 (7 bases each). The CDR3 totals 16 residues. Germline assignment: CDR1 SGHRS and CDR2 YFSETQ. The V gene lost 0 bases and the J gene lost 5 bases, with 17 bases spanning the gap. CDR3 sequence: CASSLDPGGVTETQYF. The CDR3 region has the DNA TGCGCCAGCAGCTTGGACCCAGGGGGGGTTACGGAGACCCAGTACTTC.

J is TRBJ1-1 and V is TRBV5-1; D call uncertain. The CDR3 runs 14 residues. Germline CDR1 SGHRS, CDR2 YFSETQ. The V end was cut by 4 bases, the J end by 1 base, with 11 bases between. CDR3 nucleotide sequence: TGCGCCAGCAGCCTAGGACTCAGGAACACTGAAGCTTTCTTT. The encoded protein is CASSLGLRNTEAFF.

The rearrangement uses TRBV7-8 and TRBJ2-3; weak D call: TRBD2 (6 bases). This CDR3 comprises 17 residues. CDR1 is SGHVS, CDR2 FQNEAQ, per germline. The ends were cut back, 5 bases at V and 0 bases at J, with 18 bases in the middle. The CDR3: CASSPLGGRTSTDTQYF. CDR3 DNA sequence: TGTGCCAGCAGCCCCCTAGGTGGGAGGACTAGCACAGATACGCAGTATTTT.